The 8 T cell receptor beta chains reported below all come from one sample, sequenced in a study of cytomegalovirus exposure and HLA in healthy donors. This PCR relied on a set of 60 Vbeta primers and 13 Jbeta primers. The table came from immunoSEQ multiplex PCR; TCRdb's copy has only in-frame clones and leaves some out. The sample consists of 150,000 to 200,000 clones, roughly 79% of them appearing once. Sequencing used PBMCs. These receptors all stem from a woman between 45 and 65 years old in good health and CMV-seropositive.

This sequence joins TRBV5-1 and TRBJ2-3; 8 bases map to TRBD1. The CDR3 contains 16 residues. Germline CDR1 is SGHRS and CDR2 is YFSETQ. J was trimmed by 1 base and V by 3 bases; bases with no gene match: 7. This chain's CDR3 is CASSWAPGQGTDTQYF. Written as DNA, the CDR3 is TGCGCCAGCAGCTGGGCCCCGGGACAGGGCACAGATACGCAGTATTTT.

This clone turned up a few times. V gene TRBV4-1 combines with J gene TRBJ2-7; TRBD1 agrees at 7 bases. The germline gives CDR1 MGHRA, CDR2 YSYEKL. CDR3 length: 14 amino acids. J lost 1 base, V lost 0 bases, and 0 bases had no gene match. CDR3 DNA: TGCGCCAGCAGCCAAGAGGGACAGTCCTACGAGCAGTACTTC. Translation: CASSQEGQSYEQYF.

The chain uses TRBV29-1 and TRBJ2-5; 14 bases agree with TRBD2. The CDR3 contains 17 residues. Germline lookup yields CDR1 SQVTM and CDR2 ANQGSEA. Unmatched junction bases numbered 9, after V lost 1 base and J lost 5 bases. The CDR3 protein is CSVEGGLAGAISETQYF. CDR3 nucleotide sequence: TGCAGCGTTGAAGGGGGACTAGCGGGGGCTATATCGGAGACCCAGTACTTC.

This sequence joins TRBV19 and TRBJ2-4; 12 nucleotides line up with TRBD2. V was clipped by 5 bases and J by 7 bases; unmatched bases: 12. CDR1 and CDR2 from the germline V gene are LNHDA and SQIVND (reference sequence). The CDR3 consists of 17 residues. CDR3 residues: CASSYSSGGARWNIQYF. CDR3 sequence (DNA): TGTGCCAGTAGTTACTCTAGCGGGGGGGCCCGTTGGAACATTCAGTACTTC.

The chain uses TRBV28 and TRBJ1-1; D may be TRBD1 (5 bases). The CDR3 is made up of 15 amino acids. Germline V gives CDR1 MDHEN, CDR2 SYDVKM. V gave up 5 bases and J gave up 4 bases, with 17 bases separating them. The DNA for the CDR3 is TGTGCCAGCAGTCCCGTTTTGGGGGAGGGCACTGAAGCTTTCTTT. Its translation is CASSPVLGEGTEAFF.

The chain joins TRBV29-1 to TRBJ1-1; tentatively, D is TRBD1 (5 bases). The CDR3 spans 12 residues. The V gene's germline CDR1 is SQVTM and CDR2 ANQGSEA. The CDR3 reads CTYLRGDTEAFF. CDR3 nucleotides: TGCACCTACCTGCGGGGGGACACTGAAGCTTTCTTT.

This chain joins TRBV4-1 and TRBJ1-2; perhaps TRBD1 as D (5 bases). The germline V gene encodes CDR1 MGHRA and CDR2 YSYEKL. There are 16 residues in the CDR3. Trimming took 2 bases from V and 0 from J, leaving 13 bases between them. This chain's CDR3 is CASSQSRGGSNYGYTF. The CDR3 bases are TGCGCCAGCAGCCAATCTAGGGGAGGATCTAACTATGGCTACACCTTC.

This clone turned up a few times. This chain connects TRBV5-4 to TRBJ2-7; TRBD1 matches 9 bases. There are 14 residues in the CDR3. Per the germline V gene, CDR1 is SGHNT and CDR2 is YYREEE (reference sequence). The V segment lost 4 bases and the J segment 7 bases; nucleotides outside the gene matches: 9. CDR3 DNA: TGTGCCAGCAGCGTAGGACAGGGGCAAGGGGAGCAGTACTTC. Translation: CASSVGQGQGEQYF.